The 9 T cell receptor beta chains listed next were all sequenced from one sample in a study of blood T cell repertoires in COVID-19. Clones were sequenced by immunoSEQ multiplex PCR, and TCRdb holds only the in-frame ones, with some missing. The sample carries about 70,000 clones, under 95% recorded once. The sequenced sample consisted of peripheral blood. These TCRs come from a man between 45 and 60 years old with acute or convalescent COVID-19.

The V call is TRBV3-1 (or the pseudogene TRBV3-2), the J call TRBJ1-6; 7 bases align to TRBD1. Trimming cost V 4 bases and J 5 bases; bases outside gene matches: 2. Germline CDR1 and CDR2: LGHDT and YNNKEL (reference sequence). CDR3 length: 14 amino acids. The CDR3 protein is CASSLGQNNSPLHF. The CDR3 region has the DNA TGTGCCAGCAGCCTGGGACAGAATAATTCACCCCTCCACTTT.

This clone has just a few counts. The chain carries TRBV20-1 and TRBJ1-5, with 8 bases matching TRBD1. This CDR3 spans 14 amino acids. Germline V lookup: CDR1 DFQATT, CDR2 SNEGSKA (reference sequence). Trimming at V came to 5 bases and at J to 6 bases, leaving 9 bases not matched to a gene. CDR3 sequence: CSAGDTGGRQPQHF. The CDR3 nucleotides read TGCAGTGCTGGTGACACAGGGGGACGTCAGCCCCAGCATTTT.

The chain carries TRBV3-1 (or the pseudogene TRBV3-2) and TRBJ2-1; 8 bases match TRBD2. The J segment lost 4 bases and the V segment lost 4 bases, leaving 9 bases of the junction unmatched. Per the germline V gene, CDR1 is LGHDT and CDR2 is YNNKEL (reference sequence). This CDR3 is built from 16 residues. The CDR3 DNA is TGTGCCAGCAGCCCCCAGAGCGGGAGCTTATACAATGAGCAGTTCTTC. Its protein is CASSPQSGSLYNEQFF.

CDR3: CASSFTIWSSYNEQFF. The CDR3 DNA follows: TGTGCCAGCAGCTTCACCATTTGGAGCTCCTACAATGAGCAGTTCTTC. This chain connects TRBV7-8 to TRBJ2-1; D not resolved. This CDR3 spans 16 amino acids. Per the germline V gene, CDR1 is SGHVS and CDR2 is FQNEAQ. Trimming left V 3 bases short and J 0 bases short, with 12 bases between.

This sequence joins TRBV6-4 and TRBJ1-1; D may be TRBD1 (5 bases). The CDR3 length is 13 residues. Trimming shortened V by 6 bases and J by 1 base, and 9 bases separated the two germline ends. Germline values: CDR1 MRHNA, CDR2 SNTAGT. The CDR3 DNA reads as TGTGCCAGCAGGGGGGAGGGGAACACTGAAGCTTTCTTT. It is translated as CASRGEGNTEAFF.

Only a few counts were recorded for this clone. The rearrangement links TRBV6-2 or TRBV6-3 to TRBJ1-1; tentatively, D is TRBD1 (6 bases). CDR1 is MNHEY and CDR2 is SVGEGT in the germline V gene. CDR3 length: 14 amino acids. V was pared by 6 bases and J by 3 bases, with 14 bases between. CDR3 sequence: CASSPRGAYTEAFF. CDR3 DNA: TGTGCCAGCAGCCCCCGGGGGGCGTACACTGAAGCTTTCTTT.

The gene calls are TRBV19 and TRBJ2-7; 12 bases match TRBD1. CDR1 and CDR2 from the germline V gene are LNHDA and SQIVND (reference sequence). The CDR3 is 15 residues long. V lost 5 bases, J lost 4 bases, and 6 bases stayed unmatched. The CDR3: CASSAPGQGAYEQYF. As DNA, the CDR3 is TGTGCCAGTAGTGCTCCGGGACAGGGGGCTTACGAGCAGTACTTC.

This chain links TRBV30 with TRBJ2-5, with a tentative D call TRBD1 (6 bases). This CDR3 is built from 12 residues. With 5 bases removed from V and 7 bases from J, the gap between germline ends came to 14 bases. Germline assignment: CDR1 GTSNPN and CDR2 SVGIG (reference sequence). CDR3 protein: CAWASRGWTQYF. CDR3 coding DNA: TGTGCCTGGGCCTCCAGGGGATGGACCCAGTACTTC.

The V and J genes are TRBV27 and TRBJ2-3, with 7 bases fitting TRBD2. The CDR3 has 15 residues. Per the germline V gene, CDR1 is MNHEY and CDR2 is SMNVEV (reference sequence). The ends lost 2 bases at V and 4 bases at J; junction bases unmatched: 6. The DNA for the CDR3 is TGTGCCAGCAGTTTAGGCGGGAGTAGGTCAGATACGCAGTATTTT. Its protein is CASSLGGSRSDTQYF.